Listed below are T cell receptor beta chains from one sample, sequenced in a study of post-analysis software for immune sequencing data. TCRdb passed the PCR reads through MiXCR, listing each CDR3 protein once. Counted here are roughly 700,000 distinct CDR3 sequences, 25% to 30% occurring once; the ten biggest clones make up roughly 0.54%. The specimen sequenced was blood. These receptors all come from a girl aged 10-17 years with multiple sclerosis. Each CDR3 is given with its conserved first and last residue. The D gene is left open where the match is weak. Clone size is shown for a subset of rows, as once, few, many or a class of expanded clone.

clone size: .; J gene: TRBJ2-7; V gene: TRBV6-2/TRBV6-3; D gene: TRBD2; CDR3 protein: CASSYRAGERNEQYF; CDR3 DNA: TGTGCCAGCAGTTATAGGGCGGGAGAGAGGAACGAGCAGTACTTC
clone size: .; J gene: TRBJ1-5; V gene: TRBV10-3; D gene: .; CDR3 protein: CAISTQGSNQPQHF; CDR3 DNA: TGTGCCATCAGTACCCAGGGGAGCAATCAGCCCCAGCATTTT
clone size: .; J gene: TRBJ1-2; V gene: TRBV12-3/TRBV12-4; D gene: .; CDR3 protein: CASSPKGFNYGYTF; CDR3 DNA: TGTGCCAGCAGCCCGAAGGGATTCAACTATGGCTACACCTTC
clone size: few; J gene: TRBJ2-5; V gene: TRBV12-3/TRBV12-4; D gene: TRBD1; CDR3 protein: CASGTGLETQYF; CDR3 DNA: TGTGCCAGCGGGACAGGGCTAGAGACCCAGTACTTC
clone size: .; J gene: TRBJ1-1; V gene: TRBV12-3/TRBV12-4; D gene: .; CDR3 protein: CASMVGVGNTEAFF; CDR3 DNA: TGTGCCAGCATGGTGGGGGTAGGTAACACTGAAGCTTTCTTT
clone size: .; J gene: TRBJ2-7; V gene: TRBV28; D gene: .; CDR3 protein: CASTIRTPPYEQYF; CDR3 DNA: TGTGCCAGCACTATACGAACGCCACCCTACGAGCAGTACTTC
clone size: few; J gene: TRBJ2-4; V gene: TRBV20-1; D gene: TRBD2; CDR3 protein: CRPTSGTKNIQYF; CDR3 DNA: TGCAGACCCACTAGCGGGACCAAAAACATTCAGTACTTC
clone size: .; J gene: TRBJ1-4; V gene: TRBV5-6; D gene: .; CDR3 protein: CASSFYSATNEKLFF; CDR3 DNA: TGTGCCAGCAGCTTCTACAGCGCAACTAATGAAAAACTGTTTTTT
clone size: many; J gene: TRBJ2-5; V gene: TRBV20-1; D gene: .; CDR3 protein: CSASIEDVQYF; CDR3 DNA: TGCAGTGCTAGTATCGAAGACGTGCAGTACTTC
clone size: few; J gene: TRBJ2-3; V gene: TRBV29-1; D gene: .; CDR3 protein: CSVSGRSSDTQYF; CDR3 DNA: TGCAGCGTATCGGGGAGAAGTTCAGATACGCAGTATTTT
clone size: .; J gene: TRBJ2-1; V gene: TRBV6-5; D gene: .; CDR3 protein: CASSYSGAGGVHKEQFF; CDR3 DNA: TGTGCCAGCAGTTACTCGGGGGCAGGCGGGGTCCACAAAGAGCAGTTCTTC
clone size: few; J gene: TRBJ2-1; V gene: TRBV5-1; D gene: .; CDR3 protein: CASSPGRGGRTNEQFF; CDR3 DNA: TGCGCCAGCAGCCCAGGGAGGGGGGGCCGAACGAATGAGCAGTTCTTC
clone size: .; J gene: TRBJ1-1; V gene: TRBV7-2; D gene: TRBD1; CDR3 protein: CATFRGVLDTEAFF; CDR3 DNA: TGTGCCACATTCAGGGGGGTCCTGGACACTGAAGCTTTCTTT
clone size: few; J gene: TRBJ2-1; V gene: TRBV29-1; D gene: .; CDR3 protein: CSVDGESGDEQFF; CDR3 DNA: TGCAGCGTTGACGGGGAGAGCGGAGATGAGCAGTTCTTC
clone size: many; J gene: TRBJ2-1; V gene: TRBV29-1; D gene: TRBD1; CDR3 protein: CSGRQGNEQFF; CDR3 DNA: TGCAGCGGACGACAGGGGAATGAGCAGTTCTTC
clone size: .; J gene: TRBJ2-3; V gene: TRBV20-1; D gene: TRBD2; CDR3 protein: CSAFTSGPTTDTQYF; CDR3 DNA: TGCAGTGCTTTCACTAGCGGGCCTACCACAGATACGCAGTATTTT
clone size: .; J gene: TRBJ1-5; V gene: TRBV2; D gene: .; CDR3 protein: CASSEAPRVDQPQHF; CDR3 DNA: TGTGCCAGCAGTGAAGCGCCCAGGGTGGATCAGCCCCAGCATTTT